This T cell receptor beta chain was captured in a study of T cells after yellow fever vaccination (dated by TCRdb to between 2019 and 2020). Notes on the research overall: The SMART-Seq v4 Ultra Low Input RNA kit was used to prepare libraries from fractions with low cell numbers. To follow T-cell clones before and after primary and booster YFV17D yellow fever vaccination, bulk TCR alpha and beta repertoires were sequenced over time. Two healthy male donors, one aged 18 to 30 and one aged 30 to 40 years, made up the cohort. Blood samples were taken at several timepoints before and after primary and secondary immunization, and bulk PBMC replicates and cell subsets were isolated.

TCR cDNA was synthesized by 5'RACE template switching, through which a universal primer site and unique molecular identifiers were introduced. cDNA synthesis was primed from both the TCR alpha and TCR beta constant segments. Two PCR steps were used to amplify libraries, with sample barcodes and sequencing adapters being added in the second step. Libraries were sequenced on Illumina HiSeq 2500 (2x100 bp) or NovaSeq (2x150 bp). The authors' pipeline ran thus. MIGEC was used to demultiplex reads and collapse the reads into UMI consensus sequences, and MiXCR was used for V(D)J alignment. Clonotypes responding to the vaccine were identified with edgeR on replicate PBMC samples, with the criteria of FDR below 0.01 and a log2 fold change above 5 up to day 15. Each bulk clonotype received a CD4 or CD8 identity based on whether the sequenced CD4 or CD8 repertoire contained that clonotype at higher abundance. TCRdb reanalyzed the raw reads on its own, using fastp at Q25 for trimming and MiXCR for clone calling, and kept in-frame beta chains. Merged by CDR3 protein, the rows form single entries marked with the most common genes and DNA. The V and J calls and clone size come from TCRdb's table, not from the authors' own analysis. The sample table shows about 510,000 distinct CDR3 sequences, and 21% are seen once. The top ten hold approximately 15% of the sample.

This clonotype was observed a few times. This receptor's antigen is unknown. Per-base qualities were not stored, and no clone one base away is much larger. Read against the paper, the sample's treatment or condition label means: live attenuated yellow fever vaccine strain. At each blood-draw timepoint, two biological replicates of bulk PBMCs were collected. PBMCs were isolated from peripheral blood using a standard Ficoll-Paque protocol. RNA was extracted with TriZol from bulk PBMCs, CD4 and CD8 fractions, and dextramer-positive and dextramer-negative fractions. Per the germline V gene (reference sequence), LNHDA is the CDR1 and SQIVND is the CDR2. The CDR3 holds 14 amino acids from the cysteine to the phenylalanine. Only CDR3 DNA is held: 42 bases, read in frame from base 1. Between the V and J ends, shortened by 5 bases and 9 bases respectively, the junction contains 17 bases. Study-wide conclusions, independent of this receptor: The study included only a couple of donors, which limits how far the findings can be generalized. The secondary T-cell response was found to be weaker but faster than the primary response, with a peak reached on day 5 rather than on day 15. After the booster, most of the clones that had expanded following primary vaccination were detected again (almost 98% of CD4 and roughly 90% of CD8), which suggests that memory was broadly maintained. Computational filtering was required because FACS-sorted repertoires could contain abundant contaminating clonotypes from the bulk population. A small fraction of clonotypes showed up in both the CD4 and CD8 compartments, probably as a result of convergent recombination.

The receptor chain draws on TRBV19 and TRBJ2-4; TRBD2 is possibly the D segment (6 matching bases). The material sequenced was PBMCs, taken less than 25 days after the first yellow fever vaccination. The clonotype comes from a man younger than 30 who received the YFV17D yellow fever vaccine. The CDR3: CASSSGPPGAIQYF. At the DNA level, the sequence is TGTGCCAGTAGTTCCGGCCCTCCGGGAGCCATTCAGTACTTC.